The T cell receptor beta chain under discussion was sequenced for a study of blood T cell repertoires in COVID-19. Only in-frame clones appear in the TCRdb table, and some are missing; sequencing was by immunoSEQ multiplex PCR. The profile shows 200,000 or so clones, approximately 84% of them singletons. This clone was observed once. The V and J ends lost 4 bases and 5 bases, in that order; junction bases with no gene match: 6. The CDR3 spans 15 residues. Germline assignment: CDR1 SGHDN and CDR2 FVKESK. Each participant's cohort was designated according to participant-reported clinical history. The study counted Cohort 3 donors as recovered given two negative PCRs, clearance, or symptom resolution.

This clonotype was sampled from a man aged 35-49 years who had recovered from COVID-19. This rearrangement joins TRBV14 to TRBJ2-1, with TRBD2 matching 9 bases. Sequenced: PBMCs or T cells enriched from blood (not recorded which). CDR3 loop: CASSPLAGSDNEQFF. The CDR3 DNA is TGTGCCAGCAGCCCCCTAGCGGGGAGCGACAATGAGCAGTTCTTC.